This passage covers 2 T cell receptor beta chains from one sample sequenced in a study of regulatory T cells in long-lasting Graves disease. Sample time point: newly diagnosed GD, antithyroid drugs for less than 3 months. Following extraction of RNA from PBMCs, that RNA was used to make the TCR library. Arm-PCR of CDR3 regions and iRepertoire HTBI primers were the basis on which TCR beta libraries were built. One entry per CDR3 protein results from TCRdb running MiXCR on the multiplex PCR reads. The table records about 330,000 distinct CDR3 sequences, 15% to 20% of them present only once. This same sample was also part of a study on T cells in Graves' hyperthyroidism and ophthalmopathy.

The sample was peripheral blood mononuclear cells (PBMCs), taken at new diagnosis, from a patient treated with antithyroid drugs. The receptors derive from a woman under 30 with Graves disease.

The chain has TRBV20-1 and TRBJ2-7, with 7 bases fitting TRBD2. CDR1 and CDR2 from the germline V gene are DFQATT and SNEGSKA (reference sequence). The CDR3 runs to 12 residues. Trimming took 5 bases from V and 5 from J; bases not matched to a gene: 6. CDR3 DNA sequence: TGCAGTGCTGACGGCGGGAGAAACGAGCAGTACTTC. Protein: CSADGGRNEQYF.

V is TRBV5-1 and J is TRBJ2-2; D tentatively fits TRBD1 or TRBD2 (5 bases each). Germline V gene sequence: CDR1 SGHRS, CDR2 YFSETQ. V dropped 2 bases and J dropped 7 bases, with 15 bases sitting between them. The CDR3 has 15 amino acids. This CDR3 is CASSFDRPRGGELFF. CDR3 coding DNA: TGCGCCAGCAGCTTCGACAGACCTCGGGGCGGGGAGCTGTTTTTT.